This entry concerns a single TCR beta chain. At one end, the junction sequence differs from germline, possibly due to a read error. PCR was performed a second time for roughly 7 to 11 cycles using a sample-barcoded 5' primer and a J-beta primer mix. TCRdb redid the calling of the 5' RACE reads with MiXCR, one entry per CDR3 protein. The sample lists around 1,500,000 distinct CDR3 sequences; roughly 40% were seen once. The entry originates in a study of blood T cells in healthy people across ages. The CDR3 extends over 12 amino acids. Germline values: CDR1 MNHNY, CDR2 SVGAGI (reference sequence). J is TRBJ1-1 and V is TRBV6-6; D gene ambiguous. Material: blood. This TCR was recovered from a woman between 18 and 29 years old in good health. CDR3 DNA sequence: TGTGCCAGCCGTTACTTAGTCACTGAAGCTTTCTTT. It specifies CASRYLVTEAFF.